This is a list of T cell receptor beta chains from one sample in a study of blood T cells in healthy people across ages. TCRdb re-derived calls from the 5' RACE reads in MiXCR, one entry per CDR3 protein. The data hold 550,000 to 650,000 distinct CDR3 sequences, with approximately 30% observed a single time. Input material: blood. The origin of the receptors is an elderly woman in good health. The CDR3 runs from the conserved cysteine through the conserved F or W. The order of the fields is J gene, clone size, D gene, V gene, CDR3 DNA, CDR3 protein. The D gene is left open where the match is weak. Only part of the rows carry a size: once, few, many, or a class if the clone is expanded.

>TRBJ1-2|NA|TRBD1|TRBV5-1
TGCGCCAGCAGCGTGGGTTCGACAGGGAGGGCGGGAGGCTACACCTTC
CASSVGSTGRAGGYTF
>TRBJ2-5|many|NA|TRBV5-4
TGTGCCAGCAGACAGGGCCTTATCCAAGAGACCCAGTACTTC
CASRQGLIQETQYF
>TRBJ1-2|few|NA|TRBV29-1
TGCAGCGTTACATTACAGGGACGAAGCTATGGCTACACCTTC
CSVTLQGRSYGYTF
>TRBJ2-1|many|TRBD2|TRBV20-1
TGCAGTGCTAGGCCCAGACTAGCGGGTCAAGAAAAGGAGCAGTTCTTC
CSARPRLAGQEKEQFF
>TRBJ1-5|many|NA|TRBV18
TGTGCCAGCTCGGTTTCTTTCAATCAGCCCCAGCATTTT
CASSVSFNQPQHF
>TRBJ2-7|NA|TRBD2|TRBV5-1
TGCGCCAGCAGCTTGGCCGGGTTAGCGGGTTACAGCTCCTACAATGAGCAGTACTTC
CASSLAGLAGYSSYNEQYF
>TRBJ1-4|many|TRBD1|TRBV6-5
TGTGCCACCAGCAGGGGGGCAACTAATGAAAAACTGTTTTTT
CATSRGATNEKLFF
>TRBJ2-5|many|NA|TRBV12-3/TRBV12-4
TGTGCCAGCAGTACGAAGCGCGAGACCCAGTACTTC
CASSTKRETQYF
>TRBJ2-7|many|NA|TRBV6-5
TGTGCCAGCAGTTACCGTCGGACAGCGAGTACCTACGAGCAGTACTTC
CASSYRRTASTYEQYF
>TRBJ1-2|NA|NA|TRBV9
TGTGCCAGCAGCGCAGGAAAAAGCCACTATGGCTACACCTTC
CASSAGKSHYGYTF
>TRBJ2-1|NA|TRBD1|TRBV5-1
TGCGCCAGCAGCTTAGGGGACAGGGGGCGCATCAATGAGCAGTTCTTC
CASSLGDRGRINEQFF
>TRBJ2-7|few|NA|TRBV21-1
TGTGCCAGCAGCACGGTGGACAGGGCCCACGAGCAGTACTTC
CASSTVDRAHEQYF
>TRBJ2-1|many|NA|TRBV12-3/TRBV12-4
TGTGCCAGCAGTTTTTTTCAGGCCAATGAGCAGTTCTTC
CASSFFQANEQFF
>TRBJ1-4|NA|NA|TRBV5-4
TGTGCCAGCAGCCTGGGGGCGGTGGATGAAGAACTGTTTTTT
CASSLGAVDEELFF
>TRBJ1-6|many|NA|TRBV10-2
TGCGCCAGCACGGCATCTATAGGGGGCTCCTATAATTCACCCCTCCACTTT
CASTASIGGSYNSPLHF
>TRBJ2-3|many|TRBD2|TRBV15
TGTGCCACCAGCAGAAACGGACTAGCGAAAGATACGCAGTATTTT
CATSRNGLAKDTQYF
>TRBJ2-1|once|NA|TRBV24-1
TGTGCCACCAGTGACTTGGTCGGGGGACCTTACAATGAGCAGTTCTTC
CATSDLVGGPYNEQFF
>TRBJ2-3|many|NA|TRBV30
TGTGCCTGGAGTGTACGGGATACGCAGTATTTT
CAWSVRDTQYF
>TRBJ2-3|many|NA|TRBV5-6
TGTGCCAGCAGCTTGCGGGGGTACTCAGATACGCAGTATTTT
CASSLRGYSDTQYF
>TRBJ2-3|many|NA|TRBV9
TGTGCCAGCAGCGTAGCGGCTAGCGGCACAGATACGCAGTATTTT
CASSVAASGTDTQYF
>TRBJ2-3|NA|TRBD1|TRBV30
TGTGCCTGGAGGACAGGGTCTCACACAGATACGCAGTATTTT
CAWRTGSHTDTQYF
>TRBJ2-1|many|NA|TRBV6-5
NA
CASSSSGSYNEQFF
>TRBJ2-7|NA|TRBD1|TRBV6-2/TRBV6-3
TGTGCCAGCAGCCCGAGACAGGGGGCACAGTACGAGCAGTACTTC
CASSPRQGAQYEQYF
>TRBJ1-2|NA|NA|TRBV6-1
TGTGCCAGCAGGGAAGATCCGGGAGGGTATGGCTACACCTTC
CASREDPGGYGYTF
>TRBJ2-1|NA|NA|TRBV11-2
TGTGCCAGCAGCTGGGGACTGGGGTCCTACAATGAGCAGTTCTTC
CASSWGLGSYNEQFF
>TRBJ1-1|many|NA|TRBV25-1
TGTGCCAGCAGTGCAACGGGACACCTGAACACTGAAGCTTTCTTT
CASSATGHLNTEAFF
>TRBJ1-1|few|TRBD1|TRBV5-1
TGCGCCAGCAGCTTCTCCGGGACAGGGGTTACTGAAGCTTTCTTT
CASSFSGTGVTEAFF
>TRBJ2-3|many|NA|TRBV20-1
TGCAGTGCTACGGACCCGGCAGATACGCAGTATTTT
CSATDPADTQYF
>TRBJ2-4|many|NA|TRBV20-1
TGCAGTGTTCCAAGGACAGAAAACATTCAGTACTTC
CSVPRTENIQYF
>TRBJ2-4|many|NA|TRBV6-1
TGTGCCAGCGCCGCTCAGGGGCGCCAGGCGAAGGACATTCAGTACTTC
CASAAQGRQAKDIQYF
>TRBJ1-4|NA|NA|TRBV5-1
TGCGCCAGCAGCTTGGGGTCGCAAAAACTGTTTTTT
CASSLGSQKLFF
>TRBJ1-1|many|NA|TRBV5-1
TGCGCCAGCAGCCCCTCGATGGGCAGCAGCATGAACACTGAAGCTTTCTTT
CASSPSMGSSMNTEAFF
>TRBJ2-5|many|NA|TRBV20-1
TGCAGTGCTAGCCCCGGGGAGGGGGGGAGAGAGACCCAGTACTTC
CSASPGEGGRETQYF
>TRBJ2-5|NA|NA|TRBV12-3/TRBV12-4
TGTGCCAGCAGGTGGAGAGTGGGAGAAGAGACCCAGTACTTC
CASRWRVGEETQYF
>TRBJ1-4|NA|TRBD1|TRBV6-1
TGTGCCAGCGGTGGGGGGACAGGGCCGATTAATGAAAAACTGTTTTTT
CASGGGTGPINEKLFF
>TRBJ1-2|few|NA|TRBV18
TGTGCCAGCTCCCCAGTATCGGCCTCGACTCCCTATGGCTACACCTTC
CASSPVSASTPYGYTF
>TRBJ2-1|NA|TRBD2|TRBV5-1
TGCGCCAGCAGCTTCCTTTCGACTAGCGGGGGAACCTACAATGAGCAGTTCTTC
CASSFLSTSGGTYNEQFF
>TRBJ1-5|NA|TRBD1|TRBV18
TGTGCCAGCTCACCGACGACAGGGGGAAATCAGCTCCAGCATTTT
CASSPTTGGNQLQHF
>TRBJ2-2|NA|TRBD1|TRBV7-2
TGTGCCAGCAGCGTTCAGGGGGCTTGGAACACCGGGGAGCTGTTTTTT
CASSVQGAWNTGELFF
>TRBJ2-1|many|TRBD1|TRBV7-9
TGTGCCAGCAGACTCCTATCCGGGACAGGGGTCAATGAGCAGTTCTTC
CASRLLSGTGVNEQFF
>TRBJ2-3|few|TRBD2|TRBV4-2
TGTGCCAGCAGCCAAGGAACGGGAGGATATACGCAGTATTTT
CASSQGTGGYTQYF
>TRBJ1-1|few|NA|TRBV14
TGTGCCAGCAGCTACCTGGAGGGCGGGGTAGCTTTCTTT
CASSYLEGGVAFF